One T cell receptor beta chain is described in this entry. Its antigen is not identified. J was trimmed by 0 bases and V by 5 bases; bases with no gene match: 9. The length of the CDR3 is 17 residues. The germline V gene has CDR1 SGHTA and CDR2 FQGTGA. Sequencing used immunoSEQ multiplex PCR; TCRdb keeps in-frame clones, though not all of them. The sample has approximately 7,500 clones; 96% are singletons. These data come from a study of T cell repertoires in ileal Crohn's disease. As for the study in general: Every patient was operated on for stricturing (approximately 60%) or penetrating (about 40%) complications. About half of patients got postoperative therapy: around ten thiopurines, around 20 anti-TNF. General study points: Every patient over 26.8% clonality showed endoscopic recurrence. High-frequency clones were more common in sorted CD8 than CD4 cells.

This sequence was found in an adult with Crohn's disease. Material for sequencing was ileal tissue. The genes are TRBV7-3 and TRBJ2-3, with TRBD2 identical over 9 bases. The CDR3 spells CASSRGRGGSSTDTQYF. The DNA for the CDR3 is TGTGCCAGCAGCAGAGGGCGGGGGGGGTCAAGCACAGATACGCAGTATTTT. Combining the CDR3 with reference TRBV7-3 and TRBJ2-3 gives the whole variable domain GAGVSQTPSNKVTEKGKYVELRCDPISGHTALYWYRQSLGQGPEFLIYFQGTGAADDSGLPNDRFFAVRPEGSVSTLKIQRTERGDSAVYLCASSRGRGGSSTDTQYFGPGTRLTVL.